These 14 T cell receptor beta chains came from one sample sequenced in a study of cytomegalovirus exposure and HLA in healthy donors. PCR was performed using 60 Vbeta and 13 Jbeta primers. Some clones are missing from TCRdb's copy, which holds only in-frame ones; the method was immunoSEQ multiplex PCR. The sample yields some 200,000 clones, over 65% seen once. Sequenced input: PBMCs. Every receptor here comes from a woman aged 45-59 years in good health and CMV-seropositive.

The chain joins TRBV11-2 to TRBJ2-7; 10 bases match TRBD2. Losses at the gene ends were 5 bases for V and 5 bases for J; bases not matched to a gene: 6. The CDR3 has 14 residues. The germline CDR1 and CDR2 sequences are SGHAT and FQNNGV. CDR3 loop: CASSLAGAGDEQYF. For the CDR3, the DNA is TGTGCCAGCAGCCTAGCGGGGGCGGGGGACGAGCAGTACTTC. Combining the CDR3 with reference TRBV11-2 and TRBJ2-7 gives the whole variable domain EAGVAQSPRYKIIEKRQSVAFWCNPISGHATLYWYQQILGQGPKLLIQFQNNGVVDDSQLPKDRFSAERLKGVDSTLKIQPAKLEDSAVYLCASSLAGAGDEQYFGPGTRLTVT.

V gene TRBV27 combines with J gene TRBJ2-5, with a tentative D call TRBD1 (6 bases). V lost 4 bases, J lost 1 base, and 10 bases lay in between. Germline-derived CDR1 and CDR2 are MNHEY and SMNVEV (reference sequence). This CDR3 contains 14 residues. This chain's CDR3 is CASSSRDTQETQYF. CDR3 DNA: TGTGCCAGCAGTTCCCGGGACACCCAAGAGACCCAGTACTTC.

The chain is built from TRBV6-6 and TRBJ2-7; a weak D match, TRBD1 (6 bases). V was trimmed by 8 bases and J by 2 bases, leaving 13 bases between them. The CDR3 totals 13 residues. Germline loops: CDR1 MNHNY, CDR2 SVGAGI (reference sequence). This CDR3 reads CASLGTTTYEQYF. DNA of the CDR3: TGTGCCAGCCTCGGGACAACAACCTACGAGCAGTACTTC.

V gene TRBV5-1 combines with J gene TRBJ2-3; TRBD1 matches 8 bases. The germline V gene has CDR1 SGHRS and CDR2 YFSETQ. This CDR3 is built from 14 residues. Trimming took 2 bases from V and 6 from J; bases not matched to a gene: 5. The CDR3, as DNA: TGCGCCAGCAGCTTAGGCCAGGGGGCGGATACGCAGTATTTT. Its protein is CASSLGQGADTQYF.

This clone was seen just once. The chain is built from TRBV28 and TRBJ1-1, with D possibly being TRBD1 (6 bases). The CDR3 is 15 amino acids. The V end was cut by 5 bases, the J end by 0 bases, with 13 bases between. The V gene's germline CDR1 is MDHEN and CDR2 SYDVKM. The CDR3: CASSTSGALNTEAFF. In nucleotides, the CDR3 is TGTGCCAGCAGTACGTCAGGGGCTCTGAACACTGAAGCTTTCTTT.

This clone was seen only a few times. This chain links TRBV4-1 with TRBJ1-3; TRBD1 agrees at 8 bases. Losses at the gene ends were 2 bases for V and 4 bases for J; bases not matched to a gene: 4. The CDR3 length is 15 residues. CDR1 is MGHRA and CDR2 is YSYEKL in the germline V gene. The CDR3 region is CASSQQGAQGNTIYF. In DNA form, the CDR3 reads TGCGCCAGCAGCCAACAGGGGGCGCAGGGAAACACCATATATTTT.

Notes on this clone: The same CDR3 is also encoded by other DNA sequences in this sample. The chain combines TRBV7-3 with TRBJ1-5, with D unresolved. With 0 bases removed from V and 3 bases from J, the gap between germline ends came to 3 bases. This CDR3 comprises 13 residues. Per germline, CDR1 SGHTA and CDR2 FQGTGA. The CDR3 DNA reads as TGTGCCAGCAGCTTAACGGCCAATCAGCCCCAGCATTTT. Translation gives CASSLTANQPQHF.

The chain carries TRBV4-1 and TRBJ2-5, with a weak D call TRBD2 (7 bases). The J call is in doubt because the DNA end fits TRBJ2-7 better. Germline V gene data show CDR1 as MGHRA and CDR2 as YSYEKL. CDR3 length equals 16 residues. CDR3 protein: CASSQASRGGAYEQYF. In nucleotides, the CDR3 is TGCGCCAGCAGCCAAGCTTCAAGGGGGGGGGCCTACGAGCAGTACTTC.

The CDR3 protein is CASSLPRTGADEAFF. The CDR3 bases are TGTGCCAGCAGCTTACCACGGACAGGGGCGGACGAAGCTTTCTTT. This rearrangement joins TRBV7-2 to TRBJ1-1, with 9 nucleotides matching TRBD1. The length of the CDR3 is 15 residues. V gave up 2 bases and J gave up 8 bases; unmatched junction bases: 9. Germline V CDR1 and CDR2: SGHTA, FQGNSA.

The chain carries TRBV6-6 and TRBJ2-3; 10 nucleotides align to TRBD1. The trim removed 10 bases at V and 4 bases at J, leaving 8 bases unmatched. Germline-derived CDR1 and CDR2 are MNHNY and SVGAGI (reference sequence). The CDR3 spans 14 residues. This CDR3 is CAIAWTGGADTQYF. CDR3 nucleotide sequence: TGTGCCATCGCCTGGACAGGGGGAGCAGATACGCAGTATTTT.

The chain has TRBV2 and TRBJ1-1; 7 positions match TRBD1. The CDR3 is 15 residues long. V gave up 2 bases and J gave up 6 bases; unmatched junction bases: 9. CDR1 is SNHLY, CDR2 FYNNEI, per germline. CDR3 sequence reads: CASSEYGRGDPEAFF. As DNA, the CDR3 is TGTGCCAGCAGTGAATACGGCAGGGGGGACCCTGAAGCTTTCTTT.

The chain has TRBV5-4 and TRBJ2-3; perhaps TRBD1 as D (7 bases). CDR1 is SGHNT, CDR2 YYREEE, per germline (reference sequence). The CDR3 spans 14 residues. The V and J ends lost 6 bases and 2 bases respectively, with 13 bases between them. As DNA, the CDR3 is TGTGCCAGCACCAGGGGGGATTCCACAGATACGCAGTATTTT. Translating gives CASTRGDSTDTQYF.

In DNA, the CDR3 is TGTGCCATCAGTGAGGGGGGCGGTTTTGAGACCCAGTACTTC. It specifies CAISEGGGFETQYF. The rearrangement links TRBV10-3 to TRBJ2-5, with D maybe TRBD1 (6 bases). V dropped 2 bases and J dropped 5 bases, with 12 bases sitting between them. The CDR3 spans 14 residues. Germline CDR1 is ENHRY and CDR2 is SYGVKD.

The chain combines TRBV4-1 with TRBJ1-1, with D perhaps TRBD1 (5 bases). V was clipped by 1 base and J by 3 bases, with 15 bases between them. The CDR3 consists of 16 residues. CDR1 and CDR2 from the germline V gene are MGHRA and YSYEKL. CDR3 residues: CASSQGQGFSDTEAFF. CDR3 coding DNA: TGCGCCAGCAGCCAAGGTCAGGGATTCTCCGACACTGAAGCTTTCTTT.